One and the same sample provided the 10 T cell receptor beta chains below, sequenced in a study of neurological immune-mediated disorders (dated by TCRdb to between 2018 and 2020). The library was made by 5' RACE. The listed sequencing device is Illumina HiSeq 2500. Using fastp trimming at Q25 and MiXCR clonotype assembly, TCRdb reanalyzed the public sequencing data and kept in-frame beta chains. Records with the same CDR3 protein are collapsed into one entry carrying the most frequent genes and DNA. The sample table shows 77,000 or so distinct CDR3 sequences, and around a tenth are seen once. Of the sample, about 1.7% is held by the ten largest clones. Sequencing input: PBMCs. Receptor source: a man aged 50 or older in good health.

This clonotype showed up many times. The chain carries TRBV28 and TRBJ2-5; a possible D gene is TRBD2 (5 bases). CDR3 length: 13 residues. The germline V gene encodes CDR1 MDHEN and CDR2 SYDVKM. V dropped 5 bases and J dropped 7 bases, with 14 bases sitting between them. The CDR3 region is CASSGRAPRTQYF. CDR3 DNA sequence: TGTGCCAGCAGTGGGCGGGCCCCACGGACCCAGTACTTC.

In its sample, this clonotype was seen many times. This chain links TRBV5-1 with TRBJ2-7, with D perhaps matching TRBD2 (6 bases). Germline assignment: CDR1 SGHRS and CDR2 YFSETQ. The CDR3 is 14 residues long. V was cut by 3 bases and J by 1 base, with 11 bases left in between. CDR3 protein: CASSSSLASYEQYF. The CDR3 nucleotides read TGCGCCAGCAGCTCGTCCCTAGCGTCCTACGAGCAGTACTTC.

The sample holds many counts of this clonotype. This chain joins TRBV7-3 and TRBJ2-1; possibly TRBD2 for D (6 bases). V lost 6 bases and J lost 6, with 12 bases in between. CDR3 length: 13 residues. Germline lookup yields CDR1 SGHTA and CDR2 FQGTGA. CDR3 amino acids: CASSSGLSNEQFF. The CDR3 nucleotides are TGTGCCAGCAGTTCGGGACTCTCCAATGAGCAGTTCTTC.

J is TRBJ2-2 and V is TRBV30; possibly TRBD1 or TRBD2 for D (5 bases each). V gave up 4 bases and J gave up 1 base, with 16 bases separating them. The CDR3 is 16 amino acids. Germline values: CDR1 GTSNPN, CDR2 SVGIG (reference sequence). The CDR3 DNA sequence: TGTGCCTGGACCAAACGGGGCGGAGGGAACACCGGGGAGCTGTTTTTT. This sequence encodes CAWTKRGGGNTGELFF.

The table lists this clonotype with many counts. The rearrangement uses TRBV5-6 and TRBJ1-2; D unclear. Germline V gene lookup returns CDR1 SGHDT and CDR2 YYEEEE. The CDR3 runs to 11 residues. V was trimmed by 2 bases and J by 8 bases, leaving 7 bases between them. The CDR3 nucleotides are TGTGCCAGCAGCTTAAACCGGGGCTACACCTTC. Residues: CASSLNRGYTF.

This clonotype was detected ten times or more. The chain is built from TRBV20-1 and TRBJ1-6; 7 nucleotides align to TRBD1. There are 14 residues in the CDR3. After removal of 5 bases from V and 10 bases from J, the junction contained 11 bases not matched to a gene. Germline assignment: CDR1 DFQATT and CDR2 SNEGSKA (reference sequence). CDR3 residues: CSAQADRERSPLHF. CDR3 bases: TGCAGTGCTCAAGCTGACAGGGAGAGGTCACCCCTCCACTTT.

Ten or more counts support this clonotype. The J gene is TRBJ2-2, the V gene TRBV5-1, with 9 bases that match TRBD1. The CDR3 contains 16 residues. Germline-derived CDR1 and CDR2 are SGHRS and YFSETQ. V gave up 3 bases and J gave up 2 bases; unmatched junction bases: 5. The CDR3 reads CASSSSTGGNTGELFF. CDR3 nucleotides: TGCGCCAGCAGCTCCTCGACAGGGGGAAACACCGGGGAGCTGTTTTTT.

In its sample, this clonotype was seen many times. The rearrangement links TRBV5-1 to TRBJ2-5, with D perhaps being TRBD1 or TRBD2 (6 bases each). Germline assignment: CDR1 SGHRS and CDR2 YFSETQ. This CDR3 has 15 amino acids. V lost 5 bases to trimming and J lost 1 base, with 15 bases between them. The CDR3 loop is CASSYEGGGQETQYF. As DNA, the CDR3 is TGCGCCAGCAGTTACGAGGGGGGCGGCCAAGAGACCCAGTACTTC.

This clonotype came up many times. V usage is TRBV5-1 and J usage is TRBJ2-3; TRBD2 matches at 11 bases. The CDR3 sequence is 17 residues long. V was pared by 4 bases and J by 0 bases, with 7 bases of the junction left unmatched. The germline gives CDR1 SGHRS, CDR2 YFSETQ. This chain's CDR3 is CASSIDRTSGSTDTQYF. The CDR3, as DNA: TGCGCCAGCAGCATCGATCGGACTAGCGGGAGCACAGATACGCAGTATTTT. The full variable domain, in which reference TRBV5-1 and TRBJ2-3 provide the parts outside the CDR3, is KAGVTQTPRYLIKTRGQQVTLSCSPISGHRSVSWYQQTPGQGLQFLFEYFSETQRNKGNFPGRFSGRQFSNSRSEMNVSTLELGDSALYLCASSIDRTSGSTDTQYFGPGTRLTVL.

In its sample, this clonotype was seen many times. The rearrangement links TRBV15 to TRBJ2-2; 8 bases match TRBD2. The CDR3 covers 17 residues. V dropped 2 bases and J dropped 1; count of bases not matched to a gene: 6. Germline V gene data show CDR1 as LNHNV and CDR2 as YYDKDF (reference sequence). In DNA form, the CDR3 reads TGTGCCACCAGCAGAACCGGGACTAGACTGAACACCGGGGAGCTGTTTTTT. The encoded protein is CATSRTGTRLNTGELFF.